Below are 9 T cell receptor beta chains sequenced from a single sample in a study of shared clonotypes between healthy human individuals. This table comes from immunoSEQ multiplex PCR, and its TCRdb copy is limited to in-frame clones, with some not included. This table holds some 2,000,000 clones, 90% to 96% found once. Specimen: naive CD4+ T cells sorted from blood. Specified subset: CD45RA+ positively selected. Receptors were obtained from a man between 18 and 29 years old in good health.

V gene TRBV5-1 combines with J gene TRBJ1-2; 7 bases match TRBD1. V was pared by 2 bases and J by 4 bases, with 5 bases of the junction left unmatched. Germline loops: CDR1 SGHRS, CDR2 YFSETQ. This CDR3 spans 14 amino acids. CDR3 sequence (DNA): TGCGCCAGCAGCTTCACGGGGGACAGCTATGGCTACACCTTC. Amino acids: CASSFTGDSYGYTF.

The chain is built from TRBV7-9 and TRBJ1-1, with D unresolved. This CDR3 is built from 13 residues. Looked up from germline, CDR1 is SEHNR and CDR2 is FQNEAQ (reference sequence). V gave up 1 base and J gave up 3 bases, with 6 bases separating them. This CDR3 reads CASSLDPDTEAFF. The CDR3 nucleotides read TGTGCCAGCAGCTTAGACCCCGACACTGAAGCTTTCTTT.

This clone was counted between two and nine times. The chain recombines TRBV25-1 with TRBJ1-4; D remains ambiguous. This CDR3 is 15 amino acids long. Trimming removed 1 base at V and 8 bases at J, with 14 bases between. Germline assignment: CDR1 MGHDK and CDR2 SYGVNS. This chain's CDR3 is CASSESTGSREKLFF. Here the CDR3 DNA reads TGTGCCAGCAGTGAATCAACGGGGTCTCGCGAAAAACTGTTTTTT.

The rearrangement joins TRBV5-6 to TRBJ1-1; D is uncertain. This CDR3 has 12 residues. CDR1 and CDR2 from the germline V gene are SGHDT and YYEEEE. V was shortened by 2 bases and J by 8 bases, with 10 bases between the two germline ends. Here the CDR3 DNA reads TGTGCCAGCAGCTTCGATGACAAGGAAGCTTTCTTT. Protein product: CASSFDDKEAFF.

This clone occurred once. Other nucleotide sequences in the sample specify the same CDR3. V gene TRBV10-3 combines with J gene TRBJ1-1; unclear D gene. The CDR3 spans 11 residues. Trimming left V 6 bases short and J 1 base short, with 3 bases between. The germline CDR1 and CDR2 sequences are ENHRY and SYGVKD. DNA for the CDR3: TGTGCCATCAGCAGGAACACTGAAGCTTTCTTT. It is translated as CAISRNTEAFF.

V gene TRBV4-1 combines with J gene TRBJ1-2; 8 nucleotides line up with TRBD1. The germline V gene encodes CDR1 MGHRA and CDR2 YSYEKL. V shed 1 base and J 8 bases; nucleotides not matched to a gene: 9. There are 15 residues in the CDR3. DNA for the CDR3: TGCGCCAGCAGCCAAGTAGGACAGGGTTTAGGGGGCTACACCTTC. Protein product: CASSQVGQGLGGYTF.

CDR3 sequence reads: CASSPRTGMNLYEQYF. CDR3 sequence (DNA): TGTGCCAGTAGTCCGCGGACAGGGATGAATTTATACGAGCAGTACTTC. V gene TRBV19 combines with J gene TRBJ2-7, with 8 bases lining up with TRBD1. The V and J ends lost 5 bases and 4 bases, in that order; junction bases with no gene match: 13. The germline CDR1 and CDR2 sequences are LNHDA and SQIVND (reference sequence). The CDR3 has 16 amino acids.

This chain joins TRBV7-2 and TRBJ2-1; D is ambiguous. V was cut by 5 bases and J by 4 bases, with 15 bases left in between. The CDR3 covers 15 residues. Germline loops: CDR1 SGHTA, CDR2 FQGNSA. For the CDR3, the DNA is TGTGCCAGCAGCCGCCCGGTACAGCTATACAATGAGCAGTTCTTC. The encoded protein is CASSRPVQLYNEQFF.

The chain is built from TRBV19 and TRBJ1-6; D is perhaps TRBD1 (5 bases). This CDR3 has 17 amino acids. Germline V gene sequence: CDR1 LNHDA, CDR2 SQIVND (reference sequence). Trimming took off 7 bases at V and 5 bases at J, with 21 bases between the two ends. The CDR3 reads CASTTRGYGGNNSPLHF. The CDR3 region has the DNA TGTGCCAGTACCACAAGAGGATACGGGGGGAATAATTCACCCCTCCACTTT.